These 15 T cell receptor beta chains were sequenced from one sample in a study of T cells in Graves' hyperthyroidism and ophthalmopathy. There were TCR beta CDR3 regions amplified from RNA transcripts. Initially, a first-round RT-PCR of the TCR CDR3 employed the HTBI primer set. TCRdb re-called the multiplex PCR reads with MiXCR, one entry per CDR3 protein. The sample has 200,000 to 300,000 distinct CDR3 sequences; about 15% are singletons. The sequencing sample was made of blood. The receptors originated from a woman aged 18-35 years with Graves' ophthalmopathy.

In the case of this clonotype: Possible read error: a much larger clone is one base away. V usage is TRBV11-3 and J usage is TRBJ1-5; possible D gene TRBD1, 5 bases. Germline CDR1 SGHNT, CDR2 YENEEA. The CDR3 is made up of 16 amino acids. The CDR3 DNA sequence: TGTGCCAGCAACTTAGTATTAGGGGACAGCAATCAGCCCCAGCATTTT. Residues: CASNLVLGDSNQPQHF. Complete variable domain (other parts from reference TRBV11-3 and TRBJ1-5): EAGVVQSPRYKIIEKKQPVAFWCNPISGHNTLYWYLQNLGQGPELLIRYENEEAVDDSQLPKDRFSAERLKGVDSTLKIQPAELGDSAVYLCASNLVLGDSNQPQHFGDGTRLSIL.

This clonotype was observed at least ten times. V usage is TRBV7-9 and J usage is TRBJ2-3; TRBD2 aligns across 9 bases. The CDR3 loop spans 15 amino acids. The J segment lost 0 bases and the V segment lost 6 bases, leaving 4 bases of the junction unmatched. The V gene's germline CDR1 is SEHNR and CDR2 FQNEAQ (reference sequence). CDR3 in amino acids: CASRRTSESTDTQYF. The CDR3 DNA reads as TGTGCCAGCAGGAGGACTAGCGAAAGCACAGATACGCAGTATTTT.

At least ten counts were recorded for this clonotype. The gene calls are TRBV2 and TRBJ1-1; 7 bases are shared with TRBD1. The CDR3 is 15 residues long. The J segment lost 4 bases and the V segment lost 2 bases, leaving 7 bases of the junction unmatched. CDR1 SNHLY and CDR2 FYNNEI come from the germline V gene. The CDR3 sequence: CASSENTGVGTEAFF. CDR3 DNA: TGTGCCAGCAGTGAAAATACAGGGGTTGGCACTGAAGCTTTCTTT.

This clonotype was recorded many times. The gene calls are TRBV11-2 and TRBJ2-1; D is tentatively TRBD1 or TRBD2 (5 bases each). From germline, CDR1 is SGHAT and CDR2 FQNNGV. The V end lost 3 bases, the J end lost 8 bases, and 17 bases lay between the germline ends. The CDR3 length is 15 residues. CDR3 sequence reads: CASSFGAGRGHEQFF. CDR3 nucleotide sequence: TGTGCCAGCAGCTTCGGGGCAGGGAGAGGTCATGAGCAGTTCTTC.

This chain uses TRBV7-3 with TRBJ2-6; the D gene is possibly TRBD2 (5 bases). Trimming removed 4 bases from V and 4 bases from J, with 8 bases in between. Germline V gene sequence: CDR1 SGHTA, CDR2 FQGTGA. The CDR3 extends over 14 amino acids. For the CDR3, the DNA is TGTGCCAGCAGCTCCCCGGGAGGGGCCAACGTCCTGACTTTC. As protein: CASSSPGGANVLTF.

In this sample, this clonotype turned up many times. V gene TRBV7-9 combines with J gene TRBJ2-2; 10 positions match TRBD2. The V gene end was trimmed by 3 bases and the J gene end by 5 bases; junction bases not matched to a gene: 3. The CDR3 is 15 amino acids. Germline assignment: CDR1 SEHNR and CDR2 FQNEAQ (reference sequence). The CDR3 region is CASSFSGGVTGELFF. The CDR3 DNA sequence: TGTGCCAGCAGCTTCAGCGGGGGGGTAACCGGGGAGCTGTTTTTT.

This clonotype was observed at least ten times. The chain links TRBV28 to TRBJ1-2; D perhaps matches TRBD1 (6 bases). Germline lookup yields CDR1 MDHEN and CDR2 SYDVKM. V was trimmed by 5 bases and J by 6 bases, leaving 19 bases between them. CDR3 size: 15 residues. CDR3 sequence reads: CASSVLDSRGDGYTF. CDR3 nucleotides: TGTGCCAGCAGTGTTCTGGACAGCCGGGGGGATGGCTACACCTTC.

This clonotype has at least ten counts. The rearrangement joins TRBV9 to TRBJ2-7; the match to TRBD2 covers 13 bases. The V and J ends lost 0 bases and 6 bases, in that order; junction bases with no gene match: 9. The CDR3 consists of 17 residues. CDR1 and CDR2 (germline): SGDLS, YYNGEE. The CDR3 region is CASSVGLAGGLLVEQYF. The CDR3, as DNA: TGTGCCAGCAGCGTAGGACTAGCGGGAGGCCTTTTAGTCGAGCAGTACTTC. Full variable domain (outside the CDR3, taken from reference TRBV9 and TRBJ2-7): DSGVTQTPKHLITATGQRVTLRCSPRSGDLSVYWYQQSLDQGLQFLIQYYNGEERAKGNILERFSAQQFPDLHSELNLSSLELGDSALYFCASSVGLAGGLLVEQYFGPGTRLTVT.

Only a few counts were recorded for this clonotype. The rearrangement uses TRBV11-2 and TRBJ2-7, with 8 bases lining up with TRBD2. The CDR3 runs to 15 residues. Germline V gene lookup returns CDR1 SGHAT and CDR2 FQNNGV. J gave up 0 bases and V 5 bases, and 6 bases lay outside the gene matches. This chain's CDR3 is CASSREGFGSYEQYF. CDR3 DNA: TGTGCCAGCAGCCGGGAGGGATTCGGCTCCTACGAGCAGTACTTC. Using reference TRBV11-2 and TRBJ2-7 for the parts outside the CDR3, the full variable domain is EAGVAQSPRYKIIEKRQSVAFWCNPISGHATLYWYQQILGQGPKLLIQFQNNGVVDDSQLPKDRFSAERLKGVDSTLKIQPAKLEDSAVYLCASSREGFGSYEQYFGPGTRLTVT.

This clonotype has at least ten counts. J is TRBJ2-3 and V is TRBV28; 9 bases line up with TRBD2. The V gene end was trimmed by 4 bases and the J gene end by 2 bases; junction bases not matched to a gene: 4. The length of the CDR3 is 15 residues. Germline CDR1 and CDR2: MDHEN and SYDVKM. In nucleotides, the CDR3 is TGTGCCAGCAGTTCGCGGGAGGGATCCACAGATACGCAGTATTTT. It specifies CASSSREGSTDTQYF.

This clonotype has a count of ten or more. The V and J genes are TRBV5-1 and TRBJ2-1, with unresolved D. From germline, CDR1 is SGHRS and CDR2 YFSETQ. CDR3 length: 16 amino acids. V lost 1 base and J lost 0, with 11 bases in between. As DNA, the CDR3 is TGCGCCAGCAGCTTGATTCCAGTCTACTCCTACAATGAGCAGTTCTTC. Protein sequence: CASSLIPVYSYNEQFF.

The chain is built from TRBV20-1 and TRBJ2-7; D not certain. The CDR3 totals 11 residues. Germline lookup yields CDR1 DFQATT and CDR2 SNEGSKA (reference sequence). Trimming removed 3 bases from V and 4 bases from J, with 7 bases in between. This chain's CDR3 is CSASPIYEQYF. The DNA for the CDR3 is TGCAGTGCTAGTCCTATTTACGAGCAGTACTTC.

This clonotype was observed at least ten times. V usage is TRBV28 and J usage is TRBJ1-4, with a tentative D call TRBD1 (5 bases). This CDR3 contains 14 residues. The germline gives CDR1 MDHEN, CDR2 SYDVKM. The V and J ends lost 8 bases and 3 bases respectively, with 13 bases between them. DNA of the CDR3: TGTGCCAGCCGTGCCGGGGGGTCTAATGAAAAACTGTTTTTT. Translating it yields CASRAGGSNEKLFF.

In its sample, this clonotype was seen many times. The gene calls are TRBV19 and TRBJ2-2; the match to TRBD1 covers 7 bases. CDR3 length: 14 amino acids. CDR1 and CDR2 (germline): LNHDA, SQIVND (reference sequence). Trimming at V came to 4 bases and at J to 3 bases, leaving 2 bases not matched to a gene. The DNA for the CDR3 is TGTGCCAGTAGTACCGACAGGGACACCGGGGAGCTGTTTTTT. This encodes CASSTDRDTGELFF.

This clonotype was counted many times. The chain joins TRBV7-6 to TRBJ2-5; D might be TRBD1 (5 bases). The germline V gene encodes CDR1 SGHVS and CDR2 FNYEAQ. Deletions cut 5 bases from V and 2 bases from J, with 15 bases between. The CDR3 is made up of 15 amino acids. The CDR3 region is CASSPRWGRQETQYF. The DNA of the CDR3 is TGTGCCAGCAGCCCACGGTGGGGCAGGCAAGAGACCCAGTACTTC.